These 20 T cell receptor beta chains came from one sample sequenced in a study of T cell responses to AZD1222 COVID-19 vaccine. TCRdb keeps only in-frame clones here, not all; method: immunoSEQ multiplex PCR. The sample gives 110,000 or so clones, approximately 89% of which show up once; 35% to 50% is in the top ten. Sequencing used peripheral blood, obtained 28 days after the second AZD1222 dose. These receptors were obtained from an adult who received the AZD1222 COVID-19 vaccine.

This clone was recorded a few times. V is TRBV30 and J is TRBJ2-1, with D unclear. V lost 0 bases and J 13 bases, leaving 10 bases between the germline ends. This CDR3 spans 11 amino acids. Germline V lookup: CDR1 GTSNPN, CDR2 SVGIG (reference sequence). CDR3 DNA: TGTGCCTGGAGTGTACAGTTAACACAGTTCTTC. This encodes CAWSVQLTQFF.

The chain carries TRBV7-2 and TRBJ1-1; D not certain. Trimming shortened V by 1 base and J by 4 bases, and 10 bases separated the two germline ends. The CDR3 extends over 14 amino acids. Germline-derived CDR1 and CDR2 are SGHTA and FQGNSA. The CDR3 is CASSLGAWGTEAFF. The CDR3 DNA reads as TGTGCCAGCAGCTTAGGAGCCTGGGGCACTGAAGCTTTCTTT.

The chain links TRBV28 to TRBJ2-1; 13 nucleotides agree with TRBD2. This CDR3 spans 15 amino acids. CDR1 MDHEN and CDR2 SYDVKM come from the germline V gene. Trimming at V came to 8 bases and at J to 6 bases, leaving 7 bases not matched to a gene. The DNA for the CDR3 is TGTGCCAGCGCCCCCGGACTAGCGGGAGCCAATGAGCAGTTCTTC. Residues: CASAPGLAGANEQFF.

This chain joins TRBV5-6 and TRBJ1-6; 7 positions agree with TRBD1. Trimming took 0 bases from V and 6 from J; bases not matched to a gene: 9. The CDR3 is made up of 17 amino acids. Germline assignment: CDR1 SGHDT and CDR2 YYEEEE. The CDR3 sequence: CASSLGPTGPLNSPLHF. The CDR3 region has the DNA TGTGCCAGCAGCTTGGGACCGACAGGGCCCCTTAATTCACCCCTCCACTTT.

The chain links TRBV6-4 to TRBJ2-1, with no clear D. The CDR3 contains 13 residues. V lost 2 bases and J 7 bases, leaving 9 bases between the germline ends. CDR1 and CDR2 (germline): MRHNA, SNTAGT. CDR3 bases: TGTGCCAGCAGTGACGCTAGGCTAAATGAGCAGTTCTTC. It is translated as CASSDARLNEQFF.

The genes are TRBV6-5 and TRBJ1-1; 7 bases agree with TRBD1. CDR1 and CDR2 from the germline V gene are MNHEY and SVGAGI. There are 15 residues in the CDR3. J was trimmed by 0 bases and V by 2 bases; bases with no gene match: 3. Written as DNA, the CDR3 is TGTGCCAGCAGTTACGGGGACAGAATGAACACTGAAGCTTTCTTT. Its protein is CASSYGDRMNTEAFF.

The chain combines TRBV6-4 with TRBJ1-5; D is ambiguous. V gave up 4 bases and J gave up 5 bases, with 9 bases separating them. The CDR3 runs to 13 residues. The germline gives CDR1 MRHNA, CDR2 SNTAGT. For the CDR3, the DNA is TGTGCCAGCAGTGTCGACCTTTATCAGCCCCAGCATTTT. This gives the protein CASSVDLYQPQHF.

This clone was counted once. The chain joins TRBV9 to TRBJ2-1; 9 bases match TRBD1. This CDR3 comprises 15 residues. In germline, CDR1 is SGDLS, CDR2 YYNGEE. V lost 4 bases, J lost 6 bases, and 8 bases stayed unmatched. The DNA for the CDR3 is TGTGCCAGCAGCCAAAGGACAGGGGTGCCCAATGAGCAGTTCTTC. Translation gives CASSQRTGVPNEQFF.

The chain joins TRBV5-4 to TRBJ2-1; perhaps TRBD2 as D (5 bases). The CDR3 has 13 residues. CDR1 is SGHNT and CDR2 is YYREEE in the germline V gene (reference sequence). The ends were cut back, 1 base at V and 3 bases at J, with 5 bases in the middle. The CDR3 is CASSLSGYNEQFF. CDR3 DNA sequence: TGTGCCAGCAGCTTGAGCGGCTACAATGAGCAGTTCTTC.

This chain connects TRBV27 to TRBJ2-7, with D perhaps TRBD2 (6 bases). Germline CDR1 MNHEY, CDR2 SMNVEV (reference sequence). Trimming left V 8 bases short and J 0 bases short, with 11 bases between. The CDR3 extends over 13 amino acids. Here the CDR3 DNA reads TGTGCCAGCGGGCGGGGCTACTCCTACGAGCAGTACTTC. Its translation: CASGRGYSYEQYF.

The chain employs TRBV6-5 and TRBJ2-7, with TRBD1 as a possible D gene (6 bases). Germline lookup yields CDR1 MNHEY and CDR2 SVGAGI. The V and J ends lost 6 bases and 1 base respectively, with 16 bases between them. CDR3 length: 15 amino acids. The CDR3 sequence: CASRSLTGISYEQYF. The CDR3 DNA follows: TGTGCCAGCAGATCTCTGACAGGAATTTCCTACGAGCAGTACTTC.

The rearrangement uses TRBV5-6 and TRBJ1-1, with 8 bases matching TRBD1. The CDR3 contains 16 residues. Trimming took 0 bases from V and 6 from J; bases not matched to a gene: 10. Germline CDR1 SGHDT, CDR2 YYEEEE. CDR3 DNA: TGTGCCAGCAGCTTGGCCCCTACGACAGGGGCCTCTGAAGCTTTCTTT. It yields the protein CASSLAPTTGASEAFF. Complete variable domain (other parts from reference TRBV5-6 and TRBJ1-1): DAGVTQSPTHLIKTRGQQVTLRCSPKSGHDTVSWYQQALGQGPQFIFQYYEEEERQRGNFPDRFSGHQFPNYSSELNVNALLLGDSALYLCASSLAPTTGASEAFFGQGTRLTVV.

The chain recombines TRBV15 with TRBJ1-4, with TRBD1 as a possible D gene (6 bases). The ends were cut back, 7 bases at V and 4 bases at J, with 16 bases in the middle. CDR3 length: 15 residues. Per germline, CDR1 LNHNV and CDR2 YYDKDF (reference sequence). CDR3 coding DNA: TGTGCCACCAAAAACCTTGGGGACAATAATGAAAAACTGTTTTTT. As protein: CATKNLGDNNEKLFF.

The chain recombines TRBV5-1 with TRBJ2-1; 10 bases line up with TRBD1. The CDR3 has 15 amino acids. Germline assignment: CDR1 SGHRS and CDR2 YFSETQ. The V gene end was trimmed by 7 bases and the J gene end by 2 bases; junction bases not matched to a gene: 6. The CDR3 sequence: CASFQTGGTYNEQFF. CDR3 nucleotides: TGCGCCAGCTTTCAGACAGGGGGCACCTACAATGAGCAGTTCTTC.

V and J are TRBV5-1 and TRBJ2-7; 9 bases match TRBD2. Germline V gene lookup returns CDR1 SGHRS and CDR2 YFSETQ. The CDR3 sequence is 14 residues long. The V gene end was trimmed by 7 bases and the J gene end by 7 bases; junction bases not matched to a gene: 12. The CDR3 sequence: CASSPGTSPEEQYF. The DNA for the CDR3 is TGCGCCAGCTCCCCAGGGACTAGCCCGGAAGAGCAGTACTTC.

The chain carries TRBV2 and TRBJ1-3; D unresolved. The CDR3 spans 13 residues. CDR1 and CDR2 (germline): SNHLY, FYNNEI. Trimming cost V 3 bases and J 6 bases, with 9 bases left between them. CDR3 DNA sequence: TGTGCCAGCAGTGAGGTTGGTGTAAACACCATATATTTT. Translating gives CASSEVGVNTIYF.

CDR3 nucleotides: TGTGCCAGCAGCTTGGACACTCCGCATGAGCAGTTCTTC. It translates to CASSLDTPHEQFF. J is TRBJ2-1 and V is TRBV5-5; D not resolved. Trimming pared 0 bases from V and 8 bases from J, leaving 9 bases between. The CDR3 consists of 13 residues. The germline V gene encodes CDR1 SGHKS and CDR2 YYEKEE (reference sequence).

The rearrangement joins TRBV12-3 or TRBV12-4 to TRBJ1-2; no reliable D call. The V end lost 5 bases, the J end lost 1 base, and 5 bases lay between the germline ends. The CDR3 spans 12 residues. The CDR3: CASSRDNYGYTF. CDR3 nucleotides: TGTGCCAGCAGTAGAGATAACTATGGCTACACCTTC.

V is TRBV20-1 and J is TRBJ1-1, with D unresolved. Germline V gene data show CDR1 as DFQATT and CDR2 as SNEGSKA (reference sequence). The CDR3 is 11 amino acids. CDR3 residues: CRAWGNTEAFF. The CDR3 nucleotides are TGCAGGGCGTGGGGGAACACTGAAGCTTTCTTT.

The chain couples TRBV7-2 to TRBJ2-7, with TRBD2 matching 8 bases. The V segment lost 6 bases and the J segment 6 bases; nucleotides outside the gene matches: 10. CDR1 is SGHTA and CDR2 is FQGNSA in the germline V gene. The length of the CDR3 is 14 residues. Here the CDR3 reads CASRVSGTRVEQYF. DNA of the CDR3: TGTGCCAGCAGGGTATCCGGGACTAGGGTCGAGCAGTACTTC.